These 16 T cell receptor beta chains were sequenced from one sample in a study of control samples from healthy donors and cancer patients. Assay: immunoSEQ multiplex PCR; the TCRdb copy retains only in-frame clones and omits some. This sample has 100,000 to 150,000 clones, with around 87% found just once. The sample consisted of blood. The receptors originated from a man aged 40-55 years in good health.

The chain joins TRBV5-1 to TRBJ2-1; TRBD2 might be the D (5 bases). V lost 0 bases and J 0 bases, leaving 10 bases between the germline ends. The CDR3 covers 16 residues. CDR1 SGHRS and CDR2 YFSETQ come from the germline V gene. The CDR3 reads CASSLAGVYSYNEQFF. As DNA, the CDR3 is TGCGCCAGCAGCTTGGCCGGGGTATACTCCTACAATGAGCAGTTCTTC.

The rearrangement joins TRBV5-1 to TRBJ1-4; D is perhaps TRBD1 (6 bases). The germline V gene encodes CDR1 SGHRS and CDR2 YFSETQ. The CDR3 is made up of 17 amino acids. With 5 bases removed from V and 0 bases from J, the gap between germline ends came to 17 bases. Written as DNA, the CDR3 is TGCGCCAGCAGGGGCGGACAGACTACAGCAACTAATGAAAAACTGTTTTTT. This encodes CASRGGQTTATNEKLFF.

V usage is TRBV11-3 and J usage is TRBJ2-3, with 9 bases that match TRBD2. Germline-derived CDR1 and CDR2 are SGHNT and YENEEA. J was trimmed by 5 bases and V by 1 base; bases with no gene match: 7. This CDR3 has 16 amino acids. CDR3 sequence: CASSLGLAGIKDTQYF. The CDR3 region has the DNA TGTGCCAGCAGCTTAGGGCTAGCGGGGATTAAAGATACGCAGTATTTT.

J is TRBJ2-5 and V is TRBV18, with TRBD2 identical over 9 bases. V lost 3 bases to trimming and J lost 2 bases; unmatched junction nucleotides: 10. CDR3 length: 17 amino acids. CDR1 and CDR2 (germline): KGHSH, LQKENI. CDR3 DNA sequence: TGTGCCAGCTCACCCCTCAGGGCGGGGGGGCTTCAAGAGACCCAGTACTTC. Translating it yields CASSPLRAGGLQETQYF.

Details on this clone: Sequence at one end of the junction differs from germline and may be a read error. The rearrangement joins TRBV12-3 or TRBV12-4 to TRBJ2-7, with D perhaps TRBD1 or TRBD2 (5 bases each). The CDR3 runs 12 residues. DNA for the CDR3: TGTGCCAGCAGTATAGACGGGACCTGGACTGTCTTC. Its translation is CASSIDGTWTVF.

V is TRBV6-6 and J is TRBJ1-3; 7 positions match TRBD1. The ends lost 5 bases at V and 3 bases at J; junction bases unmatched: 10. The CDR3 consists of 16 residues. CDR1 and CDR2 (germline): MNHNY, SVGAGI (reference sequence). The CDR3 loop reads CASSPKIDRVGNTIYF. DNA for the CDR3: TGTGCCAGCAGTCCCAAAATCGACAGGGTTGGAAACACCATATATTTT.

CDR3 sequence reads: CASSLGGASNQPQHF. As DNA, the CDR3 is TGTGCCAGCAGCTTAGGAGGGGCGAGCAATCAGCCCCAGCATTTT. The chain uses TRBV7-9 and TRBJ1-5; D perhaps matches TRBD1 (5 bases). Germline V gene lookup returns CDR1 SEHNR and CDR2 FQNEAQ (reference sequence). The V end lost 1 base, the J end lost 1 base, and 8 bases lay between the germline ends. The CDR3 consists of 15 residues.

The CDR3 spells CASTLGYRGLGYTF. For the CDR3, the DNA is TGTGCCAGCACCCTGGGTTACAGGGGGCTAGGCTACACCTTC. The V and J genes are TRBV5-4 and TRBJ1-2; 9 bases are shared with TRBD1. CDR3 length: 14 residues. V gave up 6 bases and J gave up 8 bases; unmatched junction bases: 11. Germline V gene data show CDR1 as SGHNT and CDR2 as YYREEE (reference sequence).

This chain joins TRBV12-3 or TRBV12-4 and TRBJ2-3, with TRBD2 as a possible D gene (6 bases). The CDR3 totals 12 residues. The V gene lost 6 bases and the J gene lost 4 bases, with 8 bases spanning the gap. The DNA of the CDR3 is TGTGCCAGCAGGGGGGGATCAGATACGCAGTATTTT. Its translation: CASRGGSDTQYF.

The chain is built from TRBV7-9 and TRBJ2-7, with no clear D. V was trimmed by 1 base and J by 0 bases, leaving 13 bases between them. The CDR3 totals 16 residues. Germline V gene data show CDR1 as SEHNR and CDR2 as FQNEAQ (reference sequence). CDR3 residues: CASSLEPNRISYEQYF. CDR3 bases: TGTGCCAGCAGCTTAGAACCCAACCGGATCTCCTACGAGCAGTACTTC. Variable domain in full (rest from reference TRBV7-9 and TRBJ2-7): DTGVSQNPRHKITKRGQNVTFRCDPISEHNRLYWYRQTLGQGPEFLTYFQNEAQLEKSRLLSDRFSAERPKGSFSTLEIQRTEQGDSAMYLCASSLEPNRISYEQYFGPGTRLTVT.

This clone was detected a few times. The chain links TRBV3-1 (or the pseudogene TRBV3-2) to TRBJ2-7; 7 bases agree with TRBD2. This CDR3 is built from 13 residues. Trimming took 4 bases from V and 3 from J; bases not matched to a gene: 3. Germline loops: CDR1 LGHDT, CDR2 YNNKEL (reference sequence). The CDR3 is CASSRTGGYEQYF. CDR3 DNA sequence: TGTGCCAGCAGCCGAACGGGGGGCTACGAGCAGTACTTC.

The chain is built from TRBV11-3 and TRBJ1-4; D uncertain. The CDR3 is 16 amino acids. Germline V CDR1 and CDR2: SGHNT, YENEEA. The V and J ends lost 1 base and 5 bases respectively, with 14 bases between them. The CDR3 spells CASSLGARLSNEKLFF. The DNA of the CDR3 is TGTGCCAGCAGCTTAGGGGCCAGACTTTCCAATGAAAAACTGTTTTTT.

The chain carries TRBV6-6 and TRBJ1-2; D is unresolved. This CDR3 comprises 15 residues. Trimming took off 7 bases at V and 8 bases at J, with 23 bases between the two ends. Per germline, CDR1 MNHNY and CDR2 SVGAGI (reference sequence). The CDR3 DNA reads TGTGCCAGCATCTCCCCACAGAACTTTCGGTGGGGCTACACCTTC. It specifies CASISPQNFRWGYTF.

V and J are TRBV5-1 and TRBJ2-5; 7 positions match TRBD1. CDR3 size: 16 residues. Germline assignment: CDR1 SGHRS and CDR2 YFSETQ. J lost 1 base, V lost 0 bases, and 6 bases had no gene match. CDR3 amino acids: CASSLAGTAPQETQYF. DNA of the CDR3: TGCGCCAGCAGCTTGGCGGGGACAGCTCCCCAAGAGACCCAGTACTTC. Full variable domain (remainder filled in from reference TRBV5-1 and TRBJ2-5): KAGVTQTPRYLIKTRGQQVTLSCSPISGHRSVSWYQQTPGQGLQFLFEYFSETQRNKGNFPGRFSGRQFSNSRSEMNVSTLELGDSALYLCASSLAGTAPQETQYFGPGTRLLVL.

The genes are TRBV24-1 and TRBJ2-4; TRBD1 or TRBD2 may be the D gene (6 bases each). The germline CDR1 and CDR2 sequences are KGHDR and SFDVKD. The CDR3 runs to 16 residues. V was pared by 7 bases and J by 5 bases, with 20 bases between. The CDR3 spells CATSDARGVKENIQYF. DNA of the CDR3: TGTGCCACCAGCGATGCAAGGGGGGTAAAGGAAAACATTCAGTACTTC.

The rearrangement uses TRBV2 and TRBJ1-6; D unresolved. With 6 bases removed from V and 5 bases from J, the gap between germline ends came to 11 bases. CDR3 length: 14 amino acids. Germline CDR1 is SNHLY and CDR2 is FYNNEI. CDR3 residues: CASSGRGHNSPLHF. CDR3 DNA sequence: TGTGCCAGCAGCGGCCGCGGGCATAATTCACCCCTCCACTTT.